Listed below are T cell receptor beta chains from one sample, sequenced in a study of cytomegalovirus exposure and HLA in healthy donors. Clones were sequenced by immunoSEQ multiplex PCR, and TCRdb holds only the in-frame ones, with some missing. The sample has 150,000 to 200,000 clones, about 75% seen once; the top ten hold roughly 7.3%. The sample consisted of PBMCs. The receptors were gathered from a male donor in good health and CMV-seropositive. Both conserved end residues are part of each CDR3. The D gene is left open where the match is weak. Clone size is not always given. Where it is, it says once, few, many or a class for expanded clones.

d_gene	j_gene	len	v_gene	abundance	CDR3aa	CDR3nt
-	TRBJ2-1	14	TRBV27	-	CASSVRFTDNEQFF	TGTGCCAGCAGTGTAAGGTTCACAGACAATGAGCAGTTCTTC
TRBD1	TRBJ1-2	14	TRBV2	-	CASSEGTGSYGYTF	TGTGCCAGCAGTGAGGGGACAGGTAGCTATGGCTACACCTTC
TRBD2	TRBJ2-3	15	TRBV29-1	-	CSVVGLAGPRDTQYF	TGCAGCGTTGTGGGACTAGCGGGGCCGCGGGATACGCAGTATTTT
-	TRBJ1-1	12	TRBV27	-	CASGSGITEAFF	TGTGCCAGCGGGTCAGGGATCACTGAAGCTTTCTTT
-	TRBJ2-7	12	TRBV6-5	-	CASSQDSYEQYF	TGTGCCAGCAGTCAGGACAGCTACGAGCAGTACTTC
-	TRBJ1-4	15	TRBV7-6	-	CASSSHTGGGEKLFF	TGTGCCAGCAGCTCCCACACGGGAGGAGGTGAAAAACTGTTTTTT
TRBD2	TRBJ2-3	15	TRBV5-5	-	CASTPQRGVGDTQYF	TGTGCCAGCACCCCGCAGCGGGGGGTTGGAGATACGCAGTATTTT
-	TRBJ1-3	13	TRBV5-4	few	CASSRGKGNTIYF	TGTGCCAGCAGCCGAGGGAAAGGAAACACCATATATTTT
-	TRBJ2-7	12	TRBV7-2	-	CASSFPRGEQYF	TGTGCCAGCAGCTTCCCGAGAGGGGAGCAGTACTTC
-	TRBJ2-7	15	TRBV14	-	CASSQEGGRIYEQYF	TGTGCCAGCAGCCAAGAGGGGGGGCGCATCTACGAGCAGTACTTC
-	TRBJ1-2	15	TRBV4-2	-	CASSQGRSNNYGYTF	TGTGCCAGCAGCCAAGGCCGGAGTAATAACTATGGCTACACCTTC
-	TRBJ2-7	14	TRBV5-1	-	CASSPRGGSYEQYF	TGCGCCAGCAGCCCGAGGGGAGGATCCTACGAGCAGTACTTC
TRBD1	TRBJ2-1	16	TRBV7-8	-	CASSLRQGDSYNEQFF	TGTGCCAGCAGCTTGAGACAGGGGGACTCCTACAATGAGCAGTTCTTC
-	TRBJ2-1	13	TRBV5-4	-	CASSPMPRDEQFF	TGTGCCAGCAGCCCCATGCCTAGAGATGAGCAGTTCTTC
TRBD1	TRBJ1-1	15	TRBV5-4	once	CASSTDRGRGTEAFF	TGTGCCAGCAGCACCGACAGGGGTAGGGGCACTGAAGCTTTCTTT
-	TRBJ1-1	11	TRBV29-1	-	CSGILVTEAFF	TGCAGCGGAATTTTAGTGACTGAAGCTTTCTTT
TRBD1	TRBJ2-3	14	TRBV9	-	CASSADRAADTQYF	TGTGCCAGCAGCGCGGACAGGGCCGCAGATACGCAGTATTTT
-	TRBJ1-1	16	TRBV4-1	-	CASSQDPGGSNTEAFF	TGCGCCAGCAGCCAAGATCCGGGGGGATCGAACACTGAAGCTTTCTTT
-	TRBJ1-2	13	TRBV6-5	few	CASSLGRVEGYTF	TGTGCCAGCAGTTTAGGCAGGGTAGAGGGCTACACCTTC
-	TRBJ1-1	12	TRBV2	-	CASSWGGTEAFF	TGTGCCAGCTCGTGGGGGGGCACTGAAGCTTTCTTT
TRBD1	TRBJ2-2	14	TRBV7-9	-	CASSVGQYTGELFF	TGTGCCAGCAGCGTGGGACAGTACACCGGGGAGCTGTTTTTT
TRBD1	TRBJ2-3	14	TRBV6-1	-	CASIPGQGRDTQYF	TGTGCCAGCATCCCGGGACAGGGAAGGGATACGCAGTATTTT
TRBD2	TRBJ2-3	16	TRBV30	once	CAWSGASGGATDTQYF	TGTGCCTGGAGTGGGGCTAGCGGGGGGGCCACAGATACGCAGTATTTT
-	TRBJ1-4	14	TRBV6-1	-	CASSLSGLVEKLFF	TGTGCCAGCAGCCTTTCAGGGTTGGTTGAAAAACTGTTTTTT
TRBD1	TRBJ2-7	14	TRBV6-5	few	CASSRDRSSYEQYF	TGTGCCAGCAGCCGGGACAGAAGCTCCTACGAGCAGTACTTC
-	TRBJ2-7	14	TRBV5-6	few	CASSLVDSFYEQYF	TGTGCCAGCAGCTTGGTAGACAGCTTTTACGAGCAGTACTTC
TRBD1	TRBJ1-4	18	TRBV11-2	-	CASSTPRGRWRRTEKLFF	TGTGCCAGCAGCACTCCCAGGGGGCGGTGGAGGAGGACCGAAAAACTGTTTTTT
-	TRBJ2-2	16	TRBV6-5	once	CASSYHLRQNTGELFF	TGTGCCAGCAGTTACCACCTAAGACAGAACACCGGGGAGCTGTTTTTT
-	TRBJ1-1	16	TRBV5-1	-	CASSPRLIRGNTEAFF	TGCGCCAGCAGCCCCCGGCTAATTCGGGGGAACACTGAAGCTTTCTTT
-	TRBJ1-1	14	TRBV30	-	CAWSLEGWNTEAFF	TGTGCCTGGAGTCTTGAGGGATGGAACACTGAAGCTTTCTTT
-	TRBJ1-1	14	TRBV5-1	few	CASSSEGQAPEAFF	TGCGCCAGCAGCTCGGAGGGGCAGGCCCCTGAAGCTTTCTTT
-	TRBJ1-2	16	TRBV18	-	CASSPSTGDINYGYTF	TGTGCCAGCTCACCTTCGACAGGCGACATAAACTATGGCTACACCTTC
-	TRBJ1-3	13	TRBV5-1	-	CASSQTPGNTIYF	TGCGCCAGCAGCCAGACACCCGGAAACACCATATATTTT
TRBD2	TRBJ2-2	18	TRBV4-1	-	CASSQKGLAGGNTGELFF	TGCGCCAGCAGCCAAAAGGGACTAGCGGGGGGAAACACCGGGGAGCTGTTTTTT
-	TRBJ1-3	13	TRBV19	-	CASSVGSGNTIYF	TGTGCCAGTAGCGTCGGTTCTGGAAACACCATATATTTT
-	TRBJ1-1	14	TRBV5-1	-	CASSPQPQGGVAFF	TGCGCCAGCAGCCCCCAACCTCAAGGCGGTGTAGCTTTCTTT
TRBD2	TRBJ2-1	16	TRBV5-1	-	CASSLEAGGPYNEQFF	TGCGCCAGCAGCTTGGAGGCGGGGGGCCCTTACAATGAGCAGTTCTTC
TRBD1	TRBJ1-1	15	TRBV5-6	few	CASSPVGGMNTEAFF	TGTGCCAGCAGCCCTGTAGGGGGCATGAACACTGAAGCTTTCTTT
-	TRBJ1-2	14	TRBV5-4	once	CASSLEGPGGGYTF	TGTGCCAGCAGCTTGGAAGGGCCCGGGGGTGGCTACACCTTC
TRBD2	TRBJ2-5	15	TRBV19	-	CASSIDGGVGETQYF	TGTGCCAGTAGTATAGATGGGGGGGTCGGTGAGACCCAGTACTTC
-	TRBJ2-7	15	TRBV7-6	-	CASSLGETGGYEQYF	TGTGCCAGCAGCTTGGGAGAGACAGGCGGATACGAGCAGTACTTC
TRBD2	TRBJ2-7	16	TRBV5-6	-	CASSLGGTSGGYEQYF	TGTGCCAGCAGCTTGGGCGGGACTTCGGGGGGATACGAGCAGTACTTC
TRBD2	TRBJ2-7	11	TRBV2	-	CASSAGGEQYF	TGTGCCAGCAGTGCGGGGGGCGAGCAGTACTTC
-	TRBJ2-2	12	TRBV19	-	CASKPNTGELFF	TGTGCCAGTAAGCCGAACACCGGGGAGCTGTTTTTT
TRBD1	TRBJ2-3	17	TRBV27	-	CASSLRGQGRSRDTQYF	TGTGCCAGCAGTTTACGGGGACAGGGAAGGTCGAGGGATACGCAGTATTTT
-	TRBJ1-1	13	TRBV6-4	-	CASSVGPNTEAFF	TGTGCCAGCAGTGTGGGCCCGAACACTGAAGCTTTCTTT
TRBD1	TRBJ2-7	16	TRBV6-4	-	CASPLIRGQVSYEQYF	TGCGCCAGCCCCCTGATCCGGGGACAGGTTTCCTACGAGCAGTACTTC
-	TRBJ2-7	14	TRBV30	-	CAWSVGGTAYEQYF	TGTGCCTGGAGTGTAGGTGGAACAGCCTACGAGCAGTACTTC
-	TRBJ2-7	13	TRBV14	-	CASSQDRGSQQYF	TGTGCCAGCAGCCAAGATAGAGGGTCGCAGCAGTACTTC
TRBD2	TRBJ2-7	18	TRBV2	-	CASSEVRTSGLPPYEQYF	TGTGCCAGCAGTGAAGTCCGGACTAGCGGGCTCCCCCCTTACGAGCAGTACTTC
-	TRBJ2-2	19	TRBV11-3	-	CASSLDPRLTSANTGELFF	TGTGCCAGCAGCTTAGACCCCAGACTCACATCGGCGAACACCGGGGAGCTGTTTTTT
TRBD1	TRBJ1-5	14	TRBV9	-	CASSGQGDNQPQHF	TGTGCCAGCAGCGGTCAGGGGGACAATCAGCCCCAGCATTTT
-	TRBJ1-5	14	TRBV27	-	CASSKRTEGQPQHF	TGTGCCAGCAGCAAGCGGACCGAGGGACAGCCCCAGCATTTT